A single sample gave rise to the 2 T cell receptor beta chains below, sequenced in a study of blood T cell repertoires in COVID-19. Clones were read by immunoSEQ multiplex PCR, and TCRdb kept only the in-frame ones, dropping some. Of hundreds of thousands of clones in the sample, 85% to 90% were seen once. Sequenced material: PBMCs or T cells enriched from blood (not recorded which). These receptors were collected from a woman aged 25 to 39 who had recovered from COVID-19.

This clone was detected only a few times. The V gene is TRBV11-2, the J gene TRBJ2-2; 7 bases map to TRBD2. Looked up from germline, CDR1 is SGHAT and CDR2 is FQNNGV. V was clipped by 3 bases and J by 0 bases; unmatched bases: 10. The CDR3 is 18 amino acids. In DNA form, the CDR3 reads TGTGCCAGCAGCTTTAAGGCGGGAGAGGTGACGAACACCGGGGAGCTGTTTTTT. Translated: CASSFKAGEVTNTGELFF. Based on the CDR3 plus reference TRBV11-2 and TRBJ2-2, the full variable domain is EAGVAQSPRYKIIEKRQSVAFWCNPISGHATLYWYQQILGQGPKLLIQFQNNGVVDDSQLPKDRFSAERLKGVDSTLKIQPAKLEDSAVYLCASSFKAGEVTNTGELFFGEGSRLTVL.

J is TRBJ2-7 and V is TRBV6-5; possible D gene TRBD1, 6 bases. V was trimmed by 6 bases and J by 5 bases, leaving 14 bases between them. Per the germline V gene, CDR1 is MNHEY and CDR2 is SVGAGI. The CDR3 contains 13 residues. CDR3 amino acids: CASRKTGQNEQYF. CDR3 DNA: TGTGCCAGCAGGAAGACAGGCCAGAACGAGCAGTACTTC.